This T cell receptor (beta chain) is drawn from a study of blood T cells in healthy people across ages. The CDR3 is made up of 14 amino acids. The V and J ends lost 6 bases and 4 bases, in that order; junction bases with no gene match: 6. Germline V gene lookup returns CDR1 MGHDK and CDR2 SYGVNS. It was with a sample-barcoded 5' primer and a J-beta primer mix that a second PCR of roughly 6 to 12 cycles was run. MiXCR, applied by TCRdb to the 5' RACE reads, yields one record per CDR3 protein. Of 1.5 million to 2 million distinct CDR3 sequences detected, just under 50% appear once; the ten largest clones hold approximately 2%.

The source material was blood. This receptor was identified in a woman between 40 and 50 years old in good health. The chain is built from TRBV25-1 and TRBJ2-1; TRBD2 matches 7 bases. The DNA for the CDR3 is TGTGCCAGCAGAAAAGCGGGGTTTTACAATGAGCAGTTCTTC. Residues: CASRKAGFYNEQFF.